This TCR beta chain was sequenced for a study of T-cell reconstitution after alpha-beta-depleted transplantation in children listed by TCRdb under 2016. Describing the broader study: Using TCR repertoire profiling, the study quantitatively followed how T-cell immune reconstitution unfolded in children after TCRalphabeta/CD19-depleted allogeneic hematopoietic cell transplantation. The paper's findings and limits, for the study overall: The apparently early alphabetaT-cell count recovery about two months after transplant was reportedly dependent on only several hundred rapidly expanded clones derived from non-depleted graft cells. In some patients, the high TCRbeta diversity seen at day 60 was put down to recipient T cells and intrathymic progenitors that had survived conditioning. Over subsequent months, a decline in hyperexpanded clone frequencies was noted, and after one year, T-cell counts and TCRbeta diversity were mostly ascribed to newly produced T cells.

The library was obtained by PCR. Sequenced on an Illumina HiSeq 2500. TCR libraries were prepared with molecular barcoding, using unique molecular identifiers to normalize TCRbeta repertoire quantification. TCRdb handled the public reads itself, with Q25 trimming in fastp and clone calling in MiXCR, and kept productive beta chains. Entries that share a CDR3 protein sequence are merged under the most common genes and DNA. Within this sample are about 980,000 distinct CDR3 sequences, with about 29% of them counted one time only. Around 30% of the sample rests with the top ten. This specimen's treatment or condition label, per the study, means: allogeneic hematopoietic cell transplantation with graft depleted of TCRalphabeta T cells and CD19 B cells. Transplant recipients were children who received TCRalphabeta/CD19-depleted allogeneic hematopoietic cell grafts. V is cut by 7 bases and J by 4 bases, and the space between the germline ends is 6 bases. CDR1 and CDR2, looked up from the germline V gene, are MNHEY and SVGAGI. The CDR3 numbers 11 residues from cysteine through phenylalanine. Only the CDR3 DNA is retained, 33 bases long and in frame from the first base.

This clonotype was picked up a small number of times. Its specific antigen is unknown. The sample holds no much larger clone one base away, and base qualities are not on file. The TCR originated in a boy less than two years old who had a stem cell transplant for SCID, so the T cells may come from the graft donor. The rearrangement joined TRBV6-5 to TRBJ2-3; no D gene can be assigned with confidence. This specimen was PBMCs, mostly from graft donor cells, taken 360 days after TCRalphabeta/CD19-depleted stem cell transplant. The CDR3 region has the sequence CASTAADTQYF. The base sequence is TGTGCCAGCACAGCTGCAGATACGCAGTATTTT.